This T cell receptor (beta chain) was retrieved from a study of T cell responses to AZD1222 COVID-19 vaccine (dated by TCRdb to the early 2020s). Context from the whole study: AZD1222 recipients whose second dose came at about 4 weeks and those whose second dose came at about 12 weeks were combined into one group, since spike-specific TCR depth and breadth did not differ between the two schedules. A total of approximately 240 trial participants underwent TCR sequencing, of whom 200 to 220 received two doses of AZD1222 and about 26 received two doses of the MenACWY control vaccine. Trial participants were enrolled by age into 18-55, 56-69 and 70-plus year subgroups, with roughly 150, 30 and 60 TCR-sequenced participants respectively. The full study reports these points: Nearly half of unique spike-specific TCRs reportedly recognized epitopes outside regions mutated in the B.1.351 and B.1.1.7 variants. The vaccine-associated CD4 TCRs covered the entire spike protein, and the dominant responses fell in regions 160-218 and 743-854. Because no day 14 peak-response samples were available, the repertoires could be characterized only after the peak T cell response. A significant rise in spike-specific TCR breadth and depth was observed after two AZD1222 doses relative to day 0 and relative to MenACWY recipients. In the small 56-69-year group, the increase in depth fell short of significance, most likely because of low power. Conclusions about previously exposed vaccinees are limited, since just five or six AZD1222 recipients were seropositive for SARS-CoV-2 at baseline. Participants were mostly white British, with more females than males. The authors suggested clonal diversity may have been underestimated.

The time point tag for this specimen amounts to: baseline before first vaccination. The vaccinee samples were drawn from two UK trials, COV001 and COV002, one of which was a single-blind randomized controlled phase 2/3 trial testing AZD1222 (ChAdOx1 nCoV-19) in healthy adults. For TCRbeta chain sequencing, PBMC samples from trial participants were taken at day 0 and at day 28 after the second dose. Details on this clone: The antigen it recognizes is unknown. Per-base quality was not reported, and no clone a single base away is much larger than it.

From cysteine to phenylalanine, the CDR3 is 18 amino acids long. The only DNA kept is the CDR3, 54 bases in frame from the first base. V loses 4 bases, J loses 6 bases, and the germline ends lie 28 bases apart. The CDR1 and CDR2 encoded by the germline V gene (reference sequence) are LGHDT and YNNKEL. The CDR3 regions of human TCRbeta chains were analyzed by immunosequencing. In the original analysis: Repertoire TCRs were matched against a reference library of SARS-CoV-2-specific TCRs generated with the MIRA antigen-specificity platform. Breadth was defined as the fraction of unique TCRs that were SARS-CoV-2-associated, and depth was defined as the fraction of total T cells that were SARS-CoV-2-associated. Using the MIRA data, each spike-specific TCR was mapped to the spike region that the TCR reacts to and placed in a CD4 or CD8 class. Log10-transformed breadth and depth values were compared by one-way ANOVA with Sidak's multiple comparisons tests. Not all clones reach the TCRdb copy of this immuneACCESS table, which keeps in-frame sequences only. Checked studies attribute under half of the gap to unresolved V genes and leave the rest unexplained. V, J and clone size were drawn from that table, and D and trimming were deduced from the DNA. In all, the sample holds roughly 130,000 clones, and around 90% of those were seen once. Of the sample, 1.4% to 1.5% falls within the top ten clones.

The sequences come from peripheral blood, collected on day 0 of AZD1222 vaccination. The receptor was isolated from an adult in good health. In this chain, TRBV3-1 (or the pseudogene TRBV3-2) is recombined with TRBJ2-7, with a weak D call of TRBD2 (7 bases match). The CDR3 protein: CASSPSVWGGPRSFEQYF. The nucleotide sequence is TGTGCCAGCAGCCCCTCCGTGTGGGGGGGCCCTCGGTCGTTCGAGCAGTACTTC.